This T cell receptor beta chain was captured by sequencing in a study of metastatic and nonmetastatic thyroid tumors. About the study: For malignant and benign thyroid patients, tumor or nodule tissue and blood were the sources whose repertoires were compared. General study findings and limits: For both blood and tumor, malignant thyroid tumors reportedly showed significantly higher TCR beta diversity than benign nodules did.

Looked up from germline, CDR1 is DFQATT and CDR2 is SNEGSKA (reference sequence). This CDR3 region has 14 residues. Germline trimming cut 8 bases from V and 2 bases from J; bases unmatched to any gene: 9. Authors' analysis steps: For papillary thyroid cancer, a distant-metastasis classifier was constructed from CDR3 differences observed across clinicopathological groups. TCRdb reprocessed the PCR reads via MiXCR. These V and J calls derive from TCRdb rather than the authors' analysis. The table shows 3,000 to 4,500 clones, with roughly 36% occurring only once. With regard to this clone: Its cognate antigen is unknown.

Before thyroid surgery, none of the patients had received any treatment. The sequencing sample was made of adjacent normal tissue. The V call is TRBV20-1, the J call TRBJ2-3, with 8 nucleotides matching TRBD2. The sequence came from a male donor with papillary thyroid cancer or a benign thyroid nodule (not recorded which). Some clones in this sample may be carry-over from other donors' samples. The CDR3 is CSSTSGGNTDTQYF. The DNA for the CDR3 is TGCAGTTCCACTAGCGGTGGTAACACAGATACGCAGTATTTT.